This T cell receptor beta chain was captured by sequencing in a study of CD8 T cells in ankylosing spondylitis. There are many counts of this clonotype. The antigen remains unidentified. Whole-study findings and limits: A TCR beta motif of eight highly homologous variants appeared characteristic of ankylosing spondylitis blood.

V was shortened by 0 bases and J by 9 bases, with 10 bases between the two germline ends. CDR1 and CDR2 (germline): SGHRS, YFSETQ. This CDR3 region has 13 residues. Quantitative 5'-RACE with molecular barcodes produced the TCR beta libraries. TCRdb passed the 5' RACE reads through MiXCR, listing each CDR3 protein once. The sample includes 35,000 to 50,000 distinct CDR3 sequences, roughly 9.6% of them seen just once. V gene TRBV5-1 combines with J gene TRBJ2-1; D gene ambiguous. The sequenced sample was blood, either unsorted or a sorted T cell fraction (not recorded which). The source of this sequence is a male donor with ankylosing spondylitis or in good health (not recorded which). Here the CDR3 reads CASSLVGPIEQFF. The CDR3 nucleotides read TGCGCCAGCAGCTTGGTGGGCCCAATTGAGCAGTTCTTC. The entire variable domain, with the rest obtained from reference TRBV5-1 and TRBJ2-1, is as follows: KAGVTQTPRYLIKTRGQQVTLSCSPISGHRSVSWYQQTPGQGLQFLFEYFSETQRNKGNFPGRFSGRQFSNSRSEMNVSTLELGDSALYLCASSLVGPIEQFFGPGTRLTVL.